The following is a T cell receptor beta chain sequence with its context. Its antigen is currently unknown. This CDR3 has 13 amino acids. The junction had 8 bases not matched to a gene; V was cut back by 7 bases and J by 5 bases. The germline gives CDR1 SQVTM, CDR2 ANQGSEA. Assay used: immunoSEQ multiplex PCR; TCRdb lists only in-frame clones, some missing. Of roughly 250,000 clones in the sample, 60% to 75% were seen once. This entry belongs to a study of cytotoxic CD8 clonotypes in ibrutinib-treated CLL. General study results and limits: Elevated clonality accompanied ibrutinib response, with a return toward baseline values at progression.

This receptor was obtained from a human donor with chronic lymphocytic leukemia. The material was PBMCs, obtained after 24 months of ibrutinib treatment. The rearrangement links TRBV29-1 to TRBJ2-5; 9 positions agree with TRBD1. In DNA, the CDR3 is TGCAGCGCGTCCGAGGGGACAGGGGAGACCCAGTACTTC. Protein: CSASEGTGETQYF. The full variable domain, rest sourced from reference TRBV29-1 and TRBJ2-5, is SAVISQKPSRDICQRGTSLTIQCQVDSQVTMMFWYRQQPGQSLTLIATANQGSEATYESGFVIDKFPISRPNLTFSTLTVSNMSPEDSSIYLCSASEGTGETQYFGPGTRLLVL.